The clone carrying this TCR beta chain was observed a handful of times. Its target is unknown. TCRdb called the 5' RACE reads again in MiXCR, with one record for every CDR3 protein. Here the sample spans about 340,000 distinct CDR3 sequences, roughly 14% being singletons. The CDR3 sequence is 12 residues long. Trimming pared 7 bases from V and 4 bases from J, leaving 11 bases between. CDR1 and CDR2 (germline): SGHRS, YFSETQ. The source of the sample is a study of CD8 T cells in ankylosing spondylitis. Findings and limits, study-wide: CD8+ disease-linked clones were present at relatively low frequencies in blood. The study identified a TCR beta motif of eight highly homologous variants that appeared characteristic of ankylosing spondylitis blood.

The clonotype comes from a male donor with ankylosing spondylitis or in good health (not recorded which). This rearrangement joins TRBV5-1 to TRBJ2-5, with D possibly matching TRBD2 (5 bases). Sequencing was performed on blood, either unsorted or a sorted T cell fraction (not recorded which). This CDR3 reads CASYRRGETQYF. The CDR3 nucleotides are TGCGCCAGCTACCGACGGGGAGAGACCCAGTACTTC.